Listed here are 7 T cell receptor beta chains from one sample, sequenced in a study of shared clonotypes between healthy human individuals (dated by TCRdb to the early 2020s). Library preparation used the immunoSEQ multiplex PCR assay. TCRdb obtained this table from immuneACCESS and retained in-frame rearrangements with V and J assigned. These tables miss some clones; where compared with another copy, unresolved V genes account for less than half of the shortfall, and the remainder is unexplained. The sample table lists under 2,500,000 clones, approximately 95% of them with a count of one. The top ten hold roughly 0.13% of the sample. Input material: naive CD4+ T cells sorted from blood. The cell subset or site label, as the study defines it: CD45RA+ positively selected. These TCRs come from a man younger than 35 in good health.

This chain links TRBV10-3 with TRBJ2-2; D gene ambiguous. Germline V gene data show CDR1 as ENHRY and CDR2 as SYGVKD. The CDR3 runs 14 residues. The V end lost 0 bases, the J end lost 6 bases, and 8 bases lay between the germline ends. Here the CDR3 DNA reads TGTGCCATCAGTGAGTCACCCGAATCCGGGGAGCTGTTTTTT. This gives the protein CAISESPESGELFF.

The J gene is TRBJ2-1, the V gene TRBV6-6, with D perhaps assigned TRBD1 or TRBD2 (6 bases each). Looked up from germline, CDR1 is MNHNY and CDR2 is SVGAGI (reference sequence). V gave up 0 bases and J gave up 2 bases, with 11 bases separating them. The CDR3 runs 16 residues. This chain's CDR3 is CASSYSSGDTYNEQFF. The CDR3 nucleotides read TGTGCCAGCAGTTACTCCTCGGGGGACACCTACAATGAGCAGTTCTTC.

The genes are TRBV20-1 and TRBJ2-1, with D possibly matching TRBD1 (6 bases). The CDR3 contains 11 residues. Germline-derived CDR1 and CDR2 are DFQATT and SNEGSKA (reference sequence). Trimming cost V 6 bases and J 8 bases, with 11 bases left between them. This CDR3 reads CSAQQGYEQFF. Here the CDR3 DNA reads TGCAGTGCCCAACAGGGCTATGAGCAGTTCTTC.

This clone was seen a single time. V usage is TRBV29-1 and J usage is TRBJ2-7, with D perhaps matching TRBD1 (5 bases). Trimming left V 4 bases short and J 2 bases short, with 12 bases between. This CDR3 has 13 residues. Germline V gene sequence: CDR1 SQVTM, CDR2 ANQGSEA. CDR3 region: CSVGQRMAYEQYF. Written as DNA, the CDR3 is TGCAGCGTTGGACAGAGGATGGCCTACGAGCAGTACTTC.

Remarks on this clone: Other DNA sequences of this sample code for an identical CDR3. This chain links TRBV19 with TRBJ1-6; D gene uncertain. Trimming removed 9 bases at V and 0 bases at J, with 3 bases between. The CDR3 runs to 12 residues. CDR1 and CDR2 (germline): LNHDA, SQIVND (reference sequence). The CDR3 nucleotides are TGTGCCAGCAGCTCCTATAATTCACCCCTCCACTTT. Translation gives CASSSYNSPLHF. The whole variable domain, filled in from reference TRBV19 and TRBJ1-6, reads DGGITQSPKYLFRKEGQNVTLSCEQNLNHDAMYWYRQDPGQGLRLIYYSQIVNDFQKGDIAEGYSVSREKKESFPLTVTSAQKNPTAFYLCASSSYNSPLHFGNGTRLTVT.

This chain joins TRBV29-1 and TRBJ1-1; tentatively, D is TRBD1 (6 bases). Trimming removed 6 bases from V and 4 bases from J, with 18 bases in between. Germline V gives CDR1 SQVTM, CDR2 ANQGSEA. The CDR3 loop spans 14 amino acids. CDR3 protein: CSVKQGPGGTEAFF. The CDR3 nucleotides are TGCAGCGTAAAACAGGGCCCGGGGGGCACTGAAGCTTTCTTT. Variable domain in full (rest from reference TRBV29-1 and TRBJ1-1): SAVISQKPSRDICQRGTSLTIQCQVDSQVTMMFWYRQQPGQSLTLIATANQGSEATYESGFVIDKFPISRPNLTFSTLTVSNMSPEDSSIYLCSVKQGPGGTEAFFGQGTRLTVV.

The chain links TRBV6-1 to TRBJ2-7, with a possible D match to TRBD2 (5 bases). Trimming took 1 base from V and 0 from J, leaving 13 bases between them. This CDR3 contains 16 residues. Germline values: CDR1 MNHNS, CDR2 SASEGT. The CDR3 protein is CASSEVLTTFSYEQYF. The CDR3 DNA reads TGTGCCAGCAGTGAAGTTCTGACTACCTTCTCCTACGAGCAGTACTTC.